This T cell receptor (beta chain) was captured by sequencing in a study of T cells in Graves' hyperthyroidism and ophthalmopathy. V lost 3 bases and J lost 4, with 10 bases in between. Germline V gene sequence: CDR1 LNHDA, CDR2 SQIVND (reference sequence). This CDR3 contains 14 residues. Overall study results and limits: Clonotypes that were expanded in thyroid above 0.001 mostly appeared in blood too.

The source material, RNA transcripts, was used to amplify TCR beta CDR3 regions. The study used the HTBI primer set for a first-round RT-PCR of the TCR CDR3. One entry per CDR3 protein results from TCRdb running MiXCR on the multiplex PCR reads. The sample includes about 620,000 distinct CDR3 sequences, around 16% seen only once; the top ten take less than 4.5%. This clonotype has ten or more counts. Its specificity is unknown. When ophthalmopathy did not progress within 18 months, Graves' hyperthyroidism was considered stable. Disease duration under 2 months; hyperthyroidism patients were aged 18 to 65. Source material for PBMCs was more than 9.5 ml fresh peripheral blood.

This receptor was obtained from a woman aged 30 to 39 with Graves' hyperthyroidism. The chain recombines TRBV19 with TRBJ2-1; either TRBD1 or TRBD2 may fit D (5 bases each). The sample comprised blood. In nucleotides, the CDR3 is TGTGCCAGTAGTATTACCGGGGCTTACAATGAGCAGTTCTTC. Translated, it gives CASSITGAYNEQFF.